Below are 19 T cell receptor beta chains sequenced from a single sample in a study of patients and donors after allogeneic stem cell transplantation. TCRdb independently ran MiXCR on the RT-PCR reads; one entry per CDR3 protein. The data hold roughly 180,000 distinct CDR3 sequences, with 35% to 50% observed a single time. The sample was blood, either unsorted or a sorted T cell fraction (not recorded which). The receptors originated from a human donor who was either an allogeneic HSCT recipient or a stem cell or donor lymphocyte infusion donor (not recorded which). It is not recorded whose cells these are; they may come from a transplant donor.

The chain recombines TRBV7-2 with TRBJ1-1; no reliable D call. CDR1 and CDR2 (germline): SGHTA, FQGNSA. Trimming shortened V by 1 base and J by 1 base, and 10 bases separated the two germline ends. The CDR3 loop spans 15 amino acids. The CDR3 is CASSLVIGSNTEAFF. The CDR3 DNA reads as TGTGCCAGCAGCTTAGTAATAGGTTCGAACACTGAAGCTTTCTTT.

The V and J genes are TRBV6-2 or TRBV6-3 and TRBJ2-1; 9 bases agree with TRBD2. V was pared by 7 bases and J by 6 bases, with 4 bases of the junction left unmatched. CDR1 MNHEY and CDR2 SVGEGT come from the germline V gene. This CDR3 is 13 amino acids long. CDR3 sequence: CASIKREVNEQFF. CDR3 in DNA: TGTGCCAGCATTAAGCGGGAGGTCAATGAGCAGTTCTTC.

This chain joins TRBV4-2 and TRBJ2-2, with D uncertain. The germline V gene has CDR1 LGHNA and CDR2 YNFKEQ. This CDR3 comprises 12 residues. Trimming took off 2 bases at V and 5 bases at J, with 3 bases between the two ends. Here the CDR3 reads CASSQPTGELFF. The DNA of the CDR3 is TGTGCCAGCAGCCAACCGACCGGGGAGCTGTTTTTT.

CDR3 loop: CASSQDPRESNEQYF. Here the CDR3 DNA reads TGCGCCAGCAGCCAAGACCCGAGGGAGAGTAACGAGCAGTACTTC. V usage is TRBV4-3 and J usage is TRBJ2-7, with D possibly matching TRBD2 (5 bases). Germline CDR1 is LGHNA and CDR2 is YSLEER. The V end lost 0 bases, the J end lost 5 bases, and 14 bases lay between the germline ends. The CDR3 spans 15 residues.

This clonotype has ten or more counts. The chain is built from TRBV12-3 or TRBV12-4 and TRBJ1-1; D is unclear. The CDR3 length is 8 residues. Trimming took 8 bases from V and 7 from J, leaving 2 bases between them. The DNA for the CDR3 is TGTGCCAGCGGTGAAGCTTTCTTT. This gives the protein CASGEAFF.

Only a few counts were recorded for this clonotype. The V call is TRBV6-2 or TRBV6-3, the J call TRBJ1-5; 7 bases map to TRBD1. Looked up from germline, CDR1 is MNHEY and CDR2 is SVGEGT. V shed 4 bases and J 5 bases; nucleotides not matched to a gene: 5. The CDR3 totals 14 residues. In nucleotides, the CDR3 is TGTGCCAGCAGTTCGGACAGGATTTATCAGCCCCAGCATTTT. This sequence encodes CASSSDRIYQPQHF.

This chain joins TRBV30 and TRBJ1-3, with D perhaps matching TRBD1 (6 bases). Germline V gene lookup returns CDR1 GTSNPN and CDR2 SVGIG (reference sequence). This CDR3 has 14 amino acids. V lost 8 bases and J lost 4, with 18 bases in between. The CDR3 bases are TGTGCCGGTGAACAGGGTACTTCCGGAAACACCATATATTTT. Translated, it gives CAGEQGTSGNTIYF.

V is TRBV29-1 and J is TRBJ2-7; tentative D call: TRBD1 (6 bases). This CDR3 has 13 residues. V gave up 6 bases and J gave up 1 base, with 13 bases separating them. Germline-derived CDR1 and CDR2 are SQVTM and ANQGSEA. The CDR3 sequence: CSVGTLLSYEQYF. In DNA, the CDR3 is TGCAGCGTCGGGACATTGCTTTCCTACGAGCAGTACTTC.

This clonotype has a single count. The chain is built from TRBV30 and TRBJ2-5; no clear D gene. The germline CDR1 and CDR2 sequences are GTSNPN and SVGIG (reference sequence). V dropped 0 bases and J dropped 3 bases, with 2 bases sitting between them. This CDR3 has 11 amino acids. CDR3 amino acids: CAWSVKETQYF. CDR3 DNA: TGTGCCTGGAGTGTAAAAGAGACCCAGTACTTC.

This chain connects TRBV2 to TRBJ2-3; either TRBD1 or TRBD2 may fit D (6 bases each). The CDR3 loop spans 15 amino acids. Per germline, CDR1 SNHLY and CDR2 FYNNEI. Deletions cut 3 bases from V and 2 bases from J, with 12 bases between. The CDR3, as DNA: TGTGCCAGCAGTGAGGGGGCGGGACCCACAGATACGCAGTATTTT. Its translation is CASSEGAGPTDTQYF.

The V call is TRBV6-7, the J call TRBJ1-1, with D hard to call. TRBV6-7 is an open reading frame whose function is uncertain. Between the trimmed V and J ends, which lost 6 bases and 4 bases, there was a span of 21 bases. The CDR3 runs to 16 residues. The CDR3 sequence: CASSLRVREGFTEAFF. The CDR3, as DNA: TGTGCCAGCAGCCTCCGGGTACGGGAGGGTTTCACTGAAGCTTTCTTT.

The table lists this clonotype with a few counts. This sequence joins TRBV6-5 and TRBJ1-2; D is possibly TRBD1 (6 bases). Germline CDR1 is MNHEY and CDR2 is SVGAGI. V gave up 7 bases and J gave up 8 bases, with 17 bases separating them. The CDR3 extends over 13 amino acids. The CDR3 bases are TGTGCCAGCAACTCCCCAGGGGTTGTAGGCTACACCTTC. The encoded protein is CASNSPGVVGYTF.

This clonotype was counted many times. The chain combines TRBV5-1 with TRBJ1-1, with D perhaps matching TRBD1 (5 bases). The V and J ends lost 4 bases and 0 bases respectively, with 19 bases between them. The V gene's germline CDR1 is SGHRS and CDR2 YFSETQ. CDR3 size: 17 residues. For the CDR3, the DNA is TGCGCCAGCAGCCCTTTACTATCTGTAGGGGTGAACACTGAAGCTTTCTTT. Protein: CASSPLLSVGVNTEAFF.

The CDR3 is CASSLTAGTEAFF. For the CDR3, the DNA is TGTGCCAGCAGTTTAACGGCAGGGACTGAAGCTTTCTTT. V is TRBV27 and J is TRBJ1-1; D is possibly TRBD1 (5 bases). Trimming took off 2 bases at V and 5 bases at J, with 9 bases between the two ends. Germline CDR1 and CDR2: MNHEY and SMNVEV (reference sequence). The CDR3 length is 13 residues.

This clonotype was seen a few times. J is TRBJ1-1 and V is TRBV6-5, with 8 bases identical to TRBD1. Germline assignment: CDR1 MNHEY and CDR2 SVGAGI. This CDR3 comprises 14 residues. V lost 5 bases, J lost 5 bases, and 7 bases stayed unmatched. The CDR3 protein is CASSDGQGWTEAFF. CDR3 bases: TGTGCCAGCAGTGACGGACAGGGCTGGACTGAAGCTTTCTTT.

This clonotype was seen a handful of times. This chain links TRBV9 with TRBJ1-2; no clear D gene. V lost 3 bases and J lost 4, with 7 bases in between. The CDR3 runs to 12 residues. Germline V gives CDR1 SGDLS, CDR2 YYNGEE. CDR3: CASSAGGYGYTF. CDR3 bases: TGTGCCAGCAGCGCAGGCGGCTATGGCTACACCTTC. Together with reference TRBV9 and TRBJ1-2, the CDR3 gives the full variable domain: DSGVTQTPKHLITATGQRVTLRCSPRSGDLSVYWYQQSLDQGLQFLIQYYNGEERAKGNILERFSAQQFPDLHSELNLSSLELGDSALYFCASSAGGYGYTFGSGTRLTVV.

This clonotype was observed a few times. The chain has TRBV28 and TRBJ1-1; D gene unclear. V lost 3 bases and J 1 base, leaving 6 bases between the germline ends. The CDR3 covers 13 residues. Germline CDR1 reads MDHEN; CDR2 reads SYDVKM. This CDR3 is CASSFSTNTEAFF. DNA of the CDR3: TGTGCCAGCAGTTTCTCCACGAACACTGAAGCTTTCTTT.

The table lists this clonotype with a few counts. J is TRBJ1-1 and V is TRBV4-3; TRBD1 matches at 7 bases. Germline values: CDR1 LGHNA, CDR2 YSLEER. This CDR3 spans 13 amino acids. Trimming removed 6 bases from V and 11 bases from J; junction bases left unmatched: 12. DNA for the CDR3: TGCGCCAGCAGGGAAGACTTACAGGGGTTGGCTTTCTTT. Translation gives CASREDLQGLAFF.

V is TRBV29-1 and J is TRBJ2-7, with 7 bases matching TRBD2. With V trimmed by 1 base and J by 5 bases, 8 bases remained unmatched. Germline values: CDR1 SQVTM, CDR2 ANQGSEA. The CDR3 sequence is 14 residues long. CDR3 nucleotide sequence: TGCAGCGTTGAAGGGACTAGAGACGGTAACGAGCAGTACTTC. Its protein is CSVEGTRDGNEQYF.